A single sample is the source of the 21 T cell receptor beta chains below, sequenced in a study of blood T cell repertoires in COVID-19. Method: immunoSEQ multiplex PCR; TCRdb's copy keeps in-frame clones and lacks some. The data contain over 60,000 clones, around 85% of them seen just once; the ten biggest clones take up around 32%. The sample was peripheral blood. These receptors came from a woman over 75 with active or convalescent COVID-19.

The chain couples TRBV6-2 or TRBV6-3 to TRBJ2-5; 11 bases are a match to TRBD2. Trimming took 6 bases from V and 4 from J; bases not matched to a gene: 10. CDR1 and CDR2 (germline): MNHEY, SVGEGT. This CDR3 is built from 16 residues. The CDR3 loop reads CASSDHTSGGIETQYF. The CDR3 DNA reads as TGTGCCAGCAGCGACCACACTAGCGGGGGTATAGAGACCCAGTACTTC.

The chain combines TRBV11-2 with TRBJ2-3; 10 positions match TRBD2. V lost 5 bases and J lost 3; bases outside the gene matches: 8. The length of the CDR3 is 16 residues. Per the germline V gene, CDR1 is SGHAT and CDR2 is FQNNGV. CDR3 in DNA: TGTGCCAGCAGCCGAAGAGTAGCGGGGGGTACAGATACGCAGTATTTT. Translation gives CASSRRVAGGTDTQYF.

The rearrangement uses TRBV19 and TRBJ1-1, with 8 bases that match TRBD1. V lost 2 bases and J lost 3; bases outside the gene matches: 5. CDR1 is LNHDA and CDR2 is SQIVND in the germline V gene (reference sequence). This CDR3 region has 15 residues. CDR3 in amino acids: CASSISIQGDTEAFF. The DNA of the CDR3 is TGTGCCAGTAGTATATCAATACAGGGGGACACTGAAGCTTTCTTT.

V is TRBV4-1 and J is TRBJ2-2, with 11 nucleotides matching TRBD2. Germline CDR1 reads MGHRA; CDR2 reads YSYEKL. Trimming removed 8 bases from V and 6 bases from J; junction bases left unmatched: 2. This CDR3 has 13 amino acids. This chain's CDR3 is CASDSGGAGELFF. CDR3 in DNA: TGCGCCAGCGATAGCGGGGGGGCCGGGGAGCTGTTTTTT.

The V gene is TRBV3-1 (or the pseudogene TRBV3-2), the J gene TRBJ2-1, with 10 bases aligning to TRBD2. In germline, CDR1 is LGHDT, CDR2 YNNKEL (reference sequence). V shed 4 bases, J shed 5 bases, and the junction held 5 bases outside the gene matches. The CDR3 contains 15 residues. In DNA form, the CDR3 reads TGTGCCAGCAGCCTTGTAGCGGGGGGACACAATGAGCAGTTCTTC. This gives the protein CASSLVAGGHNEQFF.

The V call is TRBV6-5, the J call TRBJ2-7, with a possible D match to TRBD2 (5 bases). V was trimmed by 4 bases and J by 3 bases, leaving 7 bases between them. CDR1 and CDR2 from the germline V gene are MNHEY and SVGAGI. This CDR3 spans 12 amino acids. The CDR3: CASSFRGYEQYF. The CDR3 DNA reads TGTGCCAGCAGTTTTCGGGGCTACGAGCAGTACTTC.

The chain carries TRBV4-2 and TRBJ1-2, with TRBD1 as a possible D gene (6 bases). Trimming removed 3 bases from V and 4 bases from J, with 12 bases in between. Germline V gene sequence: CDR1 LGHNA, CDR2 YNFKEQ. This CDR3 contains 14 residues. CDR3 in DNA: TGTGCCAGCAGCCAGACGACAGGAACCTATGGCTACACCTTC. It specifies CASSQTTGTYGYTF.

This chain links TRBV6-2 or TRBV6-3 with TRBJ1-1; D possibly corresponds to TRBD1 (6 bases). Germline V gives CDR1 MNHEY, CDR2 SVGEGT. CDR3 length: 14 residues. Trimming cost V 4 bases and J 4 bases, with 13 bases left between them. The CDR3 nucleotides are TGTGCCAGCAGTTTTCGGGGGGCTACCACTGAAGCTTTCTTT. Protein: CASSFRGATTEAFF.

This clone was seen a single time. The rearrangement links TRBV5-1 to TRBJ2-2, with TRBD1 matching over 10 bases. The CDR3 length is 14 residues. V dropped 6 bases and J dropped 6; count of bases not matched to a gene: 5. Germline V lookup: CDR1 SGHRS, CDR2 YFSETQ. This chain's CDR3 is CASKGQGSAGELFF. The CDR3 region has the DNA TGCGCCAGCAAGGGACAGGGGTCGGCCGGGGAGCTGTTTTTT.

CDR3 bases: TGTGCCAGCAGCTTACACGGGGGTAGTGAAAAACTGTTTTTT. The encoded protein is CASSLHGGSEKLFF. The chain uses TRBV7-9 and TRBJ1-4; maybe TRBD1 (5 bases). With 2 bases removed from V and 7 bases from J, the gap between germline ends came to 11 bases. This CDR3 region has 14 residues. The germline gives CDR1 SEHNR, CDR2 FQNEAQ (reference sequence).

The J gene is TRBJ1-2, the V gene TRBV4-1, with D possibly TRBD1 on 5 matching bases. V dropped 1 base and J dropped 3 bases, with 9 bases sitting between them. Germline lookup yields CDR1 MGHRA and CDR2 YSYEKL. The CDR3 sequence is 14 residues long. CDR3 nucleotide sequence: TGCGCCAGCAGCCAAGTCGGGGGGGACTATGGCTACACCTTC. Translating gives CASSQVGGDYGYTF.

The V gene is TRBV7-2, the J gene TRBJ1-1, with unresolved D. Trimming left V 5 bases short and J 0 bases short, with 7 bases between. CDR1 and CDR2 (germline): SGHTA, FQGNSA. This CDR3 is 13 amino acids long. The CDR3 DNA sequence: TGTGCCAGCAGCCAACACATGAACACTGAAGCTTTCTTT. Translating it yields CASSQHMNTEAFF.

In the case of this clone: An end of the junction differs from the germline gene, which may be a read error. This rearrangement joins TRBV7-7 to TRBJ2-1, with unresolved D. The CDR3 is 15 residues long. CDR1 and CDR2 (germline): SSHAT, FNYEAQ (reference sequence). Here the CDR3 reads CASSWLAGSSNEQFF. DNA of the CDR3: TGTGCTAGCAGCTGGTTAGCTGGGTCCTCCAATGAGCAGTTCTTC.

In DNA form, the CDR3 reads TGTGCCAGCAGACAATACAGGGGTGATGGCTACACCTTC. Protein sequence: CASRQYRGDGYTF. V usage is TRBV14 and J usage is TRBJ1-2, with 7 bases that match TRBD1. Germline CDR1 and CDR2: SGHDN and FVKESK. This CDR3 is 13 amino acids long. V shed 6 bases and J 6 bases; nucleotides not matched to a gene: 7.

The chain is built from TRBV9 and TRBJ2-1, with 8 bases matching TRBD1. Germline V gives CDR1 SGDLS, CDR2 YYNGEE. V shed 3 bases, J shed 3 bases, and the junction held 8 bases outside the gene matches. The CDR3 covers 16 residues. CDR3: CASSADPGTGYNEQFF. In DNA, the CDR3 is TGTGCCAGCAGCGCCGACCCCGGGACAGGCTACAATGAGCAGTTCTTC.

This clone was seen once. The chain links TRBV7-2 to TRBJ1-5; 7 bases line up with TRBD1. CDR1 and CDR2 from the germline V gene are SGHTA and FQGNSA. V gave up 3 bases and J gave up 6 bases; unmatched junction bases: 2. The CDR3 is made up of 13 amino acids. CDR3 sequence (DNA): TGTGCCAGCAGCTTCCAGGGGGGTCAGCCCCAGCATTTT. The encoded protein is CASSFQGGQPQHF.

The genes are TRBV3-1 (or the pseudogene TRBV3-2) and TRBJ2-7, with TRBD2 matching 7 bases. Germline V lookup: CDR1 LGHDT, CDR2 YNNKEL (reference sequence). There are 15 residues in the CDR3. Trimming cost V 0 bases and J 0 bases; bases outside gene matches: 2. CDR3 residues: CASSQEGEGSYEQYF. The CDR3 DNA is TGTGCCAGCAGCCAAGAAGGGGAGGGCTCCTACGAGCAGTACTTC.

This sequence joins TRBV6-2 or TRBV6-3 and TRBJ2-5; tentative D call: TRBD2 (6 bases). V was clipped by 6 bases and J by 5 bases, with 22 bases between them. CDR1 and CDR2 (germline): MNHEY, SVGEGT. The CDR3 covers 16 residues. CDR3 sequence (DNA): TGTGCCAGCAGCCCCACCTCTATACACAGCGGGGAGACCCAGTACTTC. It codes for CASSPTSIHSGETQYF.

V usage is TRBV3-1 (or the pseudogene TRBV3-2) and J usage is TRBJ2-3; D is undetermined. Germline CDR1 is LGHDT and CDR2 is YNNKEL (reference sequence). With 1 base removed from V and 4 bases from J, the gap between germline ends came to 6 bases. The CDR3 sequence is 13 residues long. The CDR3: CASSQAGADTQYF. In DNA form, the CDR3 reads TGTGCCAGCAGCCAAGCGGGTGCAGATACGCAGTATTTT.

The gene calls are TRBV12-5 and TRBJ2-6; D is undetermined. CDR3 length: 15 amino acids. With 4 bases removed from V and 4 bases from J, the gap between germline ends came to 11 bases. Germline V lookup: CDR1 LGHNT, CDR2 FRNRAP. The CDR3 reads CASGSRGSGANVLTF. CDR3 DNA: TGTGCTAGTGGTTCCCGAGGTTCAGGGGCCAACGTCCTGACTTTC.

The genes are TRBV3-1 (or the pseudogene TRBV3-2) and TRBJ1-2; 9 bases fit TRBD1. The CDR3 loop spans 15 amino acids. The V gene end was trimmed by 4 bases and the J gene end by 4 bases; junction bases not matched to a gene: 7. CDR1 and CDR2 from the germline V gene are LGHDT and YNNKEL (reference sequence). The CDR3 DNA reads as TGTGCCAGCAGCCTTACTTCGGGACAGGGCTATGGCTACACCTTC. Translated, it gives CASSLTSGQGYGYTF.